These T cell receptor beta chains were read from a single sample in a study of cytomegalovirus exposure and HLA in healthy donors. This table comes from immunoSEQ multiplex PCR, and its TCRdb copy is limited to in-frame clones, with some not included. The sample includes about 150,000 clones, roughly a tenth of them seen just once. The sample consisted of PBMCs. The receptors were gathered from a male donor in good health and CMV-seronegative. The CDR3 runs from the conserved cysteine through the conserved F or W. A D gene is named only where the DNA matches it firmly. Some rows mark clone size as missing; the rest say once, few, many or name a class of expanded clone.

>few|NA|TRBJ1-4|TRBV30
TGTGCCGTAACGTCGGGGTCCGGTAATGAAAAACTGTTTTTT
CAVTSGSGNEKLFF
>NA|NA|TRBJ1-2|TRBV7-9
TGTGCCAGCAGCCTATCCCCCGGGGAAGGTTATGGCTACACCTTC
CASSLSPGEGYGYTF
>NA|NA|TRBJ2-7|TRBV4-1
TGCGCCAGCAGCCACGAAACAGGGAATAGACACGAGCAGTACTTC
CASSHETGNRHEQYF
>few|NA|TRBJ2-3|TRBV5-1
TGCGCCAGCAGCTTTGACAGATCAGATACGCAGTATTTT
CASSFDRSDTQYF
>few|TRBD1|TRBJ2-1|TRBV11-2
TGTGCCAGCAGCTTCCGGGACAGGGGTCTTCCAAGCTCCTACAATGAGCAGTTCTTC
CASSFRDRGLPSSYNEQFF
>NA|NA|TRBJ2-1|TRBV5-1
TGCGCCAGCAGCTTGGTGGGGGGACCCAATGAGCAGTTCTTC
CASSLVGGPNEQFF
>few|NA|TRBJ2-2|TRBV28
TGTGCCAGCACCTTACCGGGACAAGCTACCGGGGAGCTGTTTTTT
CASTLPGQATGELFF
>NA|TRBD1|TRBJ2-1|TRBV10-2
TGCGCCAGCTCACGACAGGGAAACTCCTACAATGAGCAGTTCTTC
CASSRQGNSYNEQFF
>few|TRBD1|TRBJ1-1|TRBV6-5
TGTGCCAGCCGAAACAGGGGGAAGGTGAACACTGAAGCTTTCTTT
CASRNRGKVNTEAFF
>NA|NA|TRBJ1-6|TRBV5-4
TGTGCCAGCAGCTTGAAAAACGCAGGCTCACCCCTCCACTTT
CASSLKNAGSPLHF
>few|TRBD1|TRBJ1-2|TRBV19
TGTGCCACCCCAGGACAGGGGGACTATGGCTACACCTTC
CATPGQGDYGYTF
>few|TRBD2|TRBJ2-1|TRBV27
TGTGCCAGCAGCCAACCGGGACTAGCTTTCGGTGAGCAGTTCTTC
CASSQPGLAFGEQFF
>NA|TRBD1|TRBJ1-2|TRBV25-1
TGTGCCAGCAAGGACAGGGGGTATGGCTACACCTTC
CASKDRGYGYTF
>few|TRBD2|TRBJ2-2|TRBV4-1
TGCGCCAGCAGCCCCCTAGGGAAGCGGGGGAACACCGGGGAGCTGTTTTTT
CASSPLGKRGNTGELFF
>few|NA|TRBJ1-2|TRBV5-1
TGCGCCAGCAGCTTCAACAGGGTAGATAACTATGGCTACACCTTC
CASSFNRVDNYGYTF
>NA|TRBD1|TRBJ1-1|TRBV10-3
TGTGCCATCAGCCGAGGACAGGGAGAGACTGAAGCTTTCTTT
CAISRGQGETEAFF
>NA|TRBD1|TRBJ2-3|TRBV6-1
TGTGCCAGCATTCAGACAGGGAGCACAGATACGCAGTATTTT
CASIQTGSTDTQYF
>few|TRBD1|TRBJ2-3|TRBV6-5
TGTGCCAGCAGGAACCCAACAGGGGGCACAGATACGCAGTATTTT
CASRNPTGGTDTQYF
>few|TRBD1|TRBJ1-3|TRBV7-3
TGTGCCAGCAGCCGCACAGGGGGGAAAGGAAACACCATATATTTT
CASSRTGGKGNTIYF
>few|NA|TRBJ1-1|TRBV5-1
TGCGCCAGCAGCTTGGCCGGCAGGGCCCCTGAAGCTTTCTTT
CASSLAGRAPEAFF
>few|NA|TRBJ1-5|TRBV6-1
TGTGCCAGCAGTGAAGGTCAGGCAGGGCGCAATCAGCCCCAGCATTTT
CASSEGQAGRNQPQHF
>NA|NA|TRBJ2-3|TRBV2
TGTGCCAGCAGTGCTGACAGAAGCACAGATACGCAGTATTTT
CASSADRSTDTQYF
>few|TRBD2|TRBJ2-5|TRBV4-1
TGCGCCAGCAGCCAGAACCTAGCGGGAGAGACCCAGTACTTC
CASSQNLAGETQYF
>many|NA|TRBJ2-7|TRBV6-1
TGTGCCAGCAGTGCCTACCAGGGCCACTACGAGCAGTACTTC
CASSAYQGHYEQYF
>few|NA|TRBJ1-6|TRBV13
TGTGCCAGCAGCTCAAGGGGCAGGGGCGGCTCACCCCTCCACTTT
CASSSRGRGGSPLHF
>NA|NA|TRBJ2-3|TRBV5-1
TGCGCCAGCAGCCCTCGTAGTGCGGTAGATACGCAGTATTTT
CASSPRSAVDTQYF
>NA|NA|TRBJ1-1|TRBV5-1
TGCGCCAGCAGCCAGGACAGATTCTCTGAAGCTTTCTTT
CASSQDRFSEAFF
>few|TRBD2|TRBJ2-1|TRBV28
TGTGTAGCCAAGGGTGGTAGCGGGTTATCCTACAATGAGCAGTTCTTC
CVAKGGSGLSYNEQFF
>few|NA|TRBJ1-1|TRBV7-9
TGTGCCAGCAGGGGGGGGTTGGACACTGAAGCTTTCTTT
CASRGGLDTEAFF
>few|NA|TRBJ1-2|TRBV7-9
TGTGCCAGCAGCCCCACCTCCCAGGTATTTGGCTACACCTTC
CASSPTSQVFGYTF
>NA|TRBD1|TRBJ1-5|TRBV7-2
TGTGCCAGCAGCAGGGGACAGTTAAATCAGCCCCAGCATTTT
CASSRGQLNQPQHF
>few|TRBD1|TRBJ2-7|TRBV5-1
TGCGCCAGCAGCTCCGGCCCCACCGGACAGGCAATGGAGCAGTACTTC
CASSSGPTGQAMEQYF
>few|NA|TRBJ2-7|TRBV6-1
TGTGCCAGCAGTGTAGGCCGGGACTCAACCTACGAGCAGTACTTC
CASSVGRDSTYEQYF
>NA|TRBD1|TRBJ1-1|TRBV19
TGTGCCAGTAGTCCCGGGACAGTACTGAACACTGAAGCTTTCTTT
CASSPGTVLNTEAFF
>NA|TRBD1|TRBJ2-7|TRBV29-1
TGCAGCGTTGTTTCTTGGGGGACAGGGGACCCTAGCTACGAGCAGTACTTC
CSVVSWGTGDPSYEQYF
>few|TRBD1|TRBJ1-5|TRBV28
TGTGCCAGCAGAACGAATCAGGGGGCTTGGAGCAATCAGCCCCAGCATTTT
CASRTNQGAWSNQPQHF
>NA|TRBD1|TRBJ2-7|TRBV28
TGTGCCAGCAGTTTGTGGCAGGGGGCTTACGAGCAGTACTTC
CASSLWQGAYEQYF
>few|TRBD1|TRBJ1-1|TRBV5-1
TGCGCCAGCAGCTTGGAGGGGGCTGGGGCTTTCTTT
CASSLEGAGAFF
>NA|TRBD1|TRBJ2-7|TRBV5-1
TGCGCCAGCAGCGGGGAAGGACAGGGCGCGGAAGAGCAGTACTTC
CASSGEGQGAEEQYF
>few|TRBD1|TRBJ1-2|TRBV7-2
TGTGCCAGCATCCCGGGACAGGACTTGAGCTACACCTTC
CASIPGQDLSYTF
>NA|TRBD1|TRBJ1-4|TRBV7-9
TGCGCCAGCACCGACACAGGGGCAGCAAACGAAAAACTGTTTTTT
CASTDTGAANEKLFF
>NA|NA|TRBJ2-6|TRBV28
TGTGCCAGCAGGCCGGGAGTCTCTGGGGCCAACGTCCTGACTTTC
CASRPGVSGANVLTF
>few|TRBD2|TRBJ2-5|TRBV28
TGTGCCAGCACCCCTATGGGGGGGCAAGAGACCCAGTACTTC
CASTPMGGQETQYF
>NA|TRBD1|TRBJ2-7|TRBV27
TGTGCCAGCAGTCCGAGGACAGGGGAACCCTACGAGCAGTACTTC
CASSPRTGEPYEQYF
>few|NA|TRBJ1-2|TRBV7-2
TGTGCCAGCAGCCACGCCAGGGCGGCTGACTATGGCTACACCTTC
CASSHARAADYGYTF
>few|TRBD2|TRBJ2-1|TRBV6-1
TGTGCCAGCAGTGAACCGGGACTAGGGGTTCGGAATGAGCAGTTCTTC
CASSEPGLGVRNEQFF
>NA|NA|TRBJ2-6|TRBV4-3
TGCGCCAGCAGCCCGCTTTGGGGGGACTCTGGGGCCAACGTCCTGACTTTC
CASSPLWGDSGANVLTF
>few|NA|TRBJ1-3|TRBV7-9
TGTGCCAGCAGCTCGACCCCCATGGGAGGGGGAAACACCATATATTTT
CASSSTPMGGGNTIYF
>few|NA|TRBJ2-7|TRBV5-1
TGCGCCAGCAGCGTCAGAACCGGGATCAACCGGGTTTACGAGCAGTACTTC
CASSVRTGINRVYEQYF
>few|NA|TRBJ1-1|TRBV7-9
TGTGCCAGCAGCTTAAGCTACGGGGACACTGAAGCTTTCTTT
CASSLSYGDTEAFF
>few|NA|TRBJ1-5|TRBV7-6
TGTGCCAGCAGCCGGGGTGAGGGGGGCAATCAGCCCCAGCATTTT
CASSRGEGGNQPQHF
>NA|NA|TRBJ2-1|TRBV18
TGTGCCAGCTCACCAACCCAGGCCCCCTACAATGAGCAGTTCTTC
CASSPTQAPYNEQFF
>NA|NA|TRBJ1-6|TRBV9
TGTGCCAGCAGCGCAACAGGATATAATTCACCCCTCCACTTT
CASSATGYNSPLHF